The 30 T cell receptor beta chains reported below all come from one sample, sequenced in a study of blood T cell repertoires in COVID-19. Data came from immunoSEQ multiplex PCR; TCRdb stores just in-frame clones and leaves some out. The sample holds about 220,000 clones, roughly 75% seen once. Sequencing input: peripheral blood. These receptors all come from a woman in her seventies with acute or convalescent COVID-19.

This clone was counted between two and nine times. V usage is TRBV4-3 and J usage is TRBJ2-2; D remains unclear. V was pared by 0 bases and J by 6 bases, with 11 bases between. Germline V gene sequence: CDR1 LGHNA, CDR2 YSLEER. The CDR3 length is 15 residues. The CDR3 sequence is CASSQELGEPGELFF. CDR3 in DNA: TGCGCCAGCAGCCAAGAACTCGGTGAGCCCGGGGAGCTGTTTTTT.

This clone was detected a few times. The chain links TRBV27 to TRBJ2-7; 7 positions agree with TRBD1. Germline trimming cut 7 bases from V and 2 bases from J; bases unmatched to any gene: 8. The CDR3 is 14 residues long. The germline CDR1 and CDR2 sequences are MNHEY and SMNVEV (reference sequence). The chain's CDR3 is CASTRKQGTYEQYF. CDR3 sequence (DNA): TGTGCCAGCACCAGAAAACAGGGGACCTACGAGCAGTACTTC.

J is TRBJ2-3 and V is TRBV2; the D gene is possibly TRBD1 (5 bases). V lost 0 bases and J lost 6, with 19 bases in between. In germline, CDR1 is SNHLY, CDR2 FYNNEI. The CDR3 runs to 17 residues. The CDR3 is CASSEALATEDMDTQYF. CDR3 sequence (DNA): TGTGCCAGCAGTGAAGCGCTCGCGACAGAAGATATGGATACGCAGTATTTT.

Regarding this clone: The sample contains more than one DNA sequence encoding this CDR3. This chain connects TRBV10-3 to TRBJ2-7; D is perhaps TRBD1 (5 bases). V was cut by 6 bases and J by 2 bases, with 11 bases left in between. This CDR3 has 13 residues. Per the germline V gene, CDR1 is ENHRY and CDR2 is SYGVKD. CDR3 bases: TGTGCCATCAGAGGTGACAGCCCCTACGAGCAGTACTTC. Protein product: CAIRGDSPYEQYF.

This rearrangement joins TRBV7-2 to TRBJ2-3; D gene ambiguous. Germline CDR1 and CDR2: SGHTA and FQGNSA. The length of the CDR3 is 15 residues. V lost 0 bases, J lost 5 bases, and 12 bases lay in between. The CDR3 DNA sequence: TGTGCCAGCAGCTTAGCTTCTAGGTATGGAGATACGCAGTATTTT. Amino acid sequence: CASSLASRYGDTQYF.

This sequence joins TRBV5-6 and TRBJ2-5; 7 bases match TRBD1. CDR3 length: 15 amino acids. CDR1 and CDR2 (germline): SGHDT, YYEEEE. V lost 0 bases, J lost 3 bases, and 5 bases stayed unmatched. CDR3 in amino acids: CASSLGYTGEETQYF. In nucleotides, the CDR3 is TGTGCCAGCAGCTTGGGGTATACAGGGGAAGAGACCCAGTACTTC.

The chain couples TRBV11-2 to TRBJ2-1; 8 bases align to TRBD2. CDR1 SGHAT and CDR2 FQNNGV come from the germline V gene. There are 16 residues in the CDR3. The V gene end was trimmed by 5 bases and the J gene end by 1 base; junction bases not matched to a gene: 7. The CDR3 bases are TGTGCCAGCAGCCGGTGGGCGGGGGGTTCCTACAATGAGCAGTTCTTC. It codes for CASSRWAGGSYNEQFF.

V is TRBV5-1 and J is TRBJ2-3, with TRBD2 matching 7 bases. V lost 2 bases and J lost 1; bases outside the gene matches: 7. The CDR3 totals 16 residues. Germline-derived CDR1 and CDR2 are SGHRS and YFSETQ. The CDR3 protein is CASSLIGLAGTDTQYF. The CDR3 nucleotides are TGCGCCAGCAGCTTAATCGGGCTAGCGGGCACAGATACGCAGTATTTT.

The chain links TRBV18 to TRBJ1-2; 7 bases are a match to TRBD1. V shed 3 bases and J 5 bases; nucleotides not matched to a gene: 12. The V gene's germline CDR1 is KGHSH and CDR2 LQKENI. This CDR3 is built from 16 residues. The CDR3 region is CASSPYLDGTEYGYTF. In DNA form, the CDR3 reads TGTGCCAGCTCACCCTACCTCGATGGGACAGAATATGGCTACACCTTC.

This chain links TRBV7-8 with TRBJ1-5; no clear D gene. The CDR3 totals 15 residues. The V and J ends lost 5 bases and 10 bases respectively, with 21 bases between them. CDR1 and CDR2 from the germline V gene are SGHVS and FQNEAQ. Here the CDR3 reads CASSVDSQSLTPQHF. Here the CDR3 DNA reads TGTGCCAGCAGCGTGGATAGCCAGAGCCTAACTCCCCAGCATTTT.

CDR3 nucleotides: TGCGCCAGCAGTGATCCGCGGGGGGCTTTATCAGATACGCAGTATTTT. This encodes CASSDPRGALSDTQYF. The rearrangement joins TRBV10-2 to TRBJ2-3, with 8 bases aligning to TRBD2. The CDR3 is made up of 16 amino acids. The J segment lost 4 bases and the V segment lost 3 bases, leaving 9 bases of the junction unmatched. CDR1 WSHSY and CDR2 SAAADI come from the germline V gene.

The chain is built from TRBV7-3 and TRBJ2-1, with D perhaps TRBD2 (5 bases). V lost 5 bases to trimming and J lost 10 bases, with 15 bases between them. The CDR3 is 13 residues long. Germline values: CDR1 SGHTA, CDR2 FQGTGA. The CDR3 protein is CASSSTTSHEQFF. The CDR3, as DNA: TGTGCCAGCAGCAGTACCACTAGTCACGAGCAGTTCTTC. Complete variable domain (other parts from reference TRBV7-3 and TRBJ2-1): GAGVSQTPSNKVTEKGKYVELRCDPISGHTALYWYRQSLGQGPEFLIYFQGTGAADDSGLPNDRFFAVRPEGSVSTLKIQRTERGDSAVYLCASSSTTSHEQFFGPGTRLTVL.

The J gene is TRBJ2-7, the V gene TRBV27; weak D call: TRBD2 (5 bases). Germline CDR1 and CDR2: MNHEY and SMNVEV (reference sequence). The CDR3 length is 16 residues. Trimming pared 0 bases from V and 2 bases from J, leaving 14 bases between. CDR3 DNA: TGTGCCAGCAGTTTATCGAGCCTAGCAGGAACCTACGAGCAGTACTTC. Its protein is CASSLSSLAGTYEQYF.

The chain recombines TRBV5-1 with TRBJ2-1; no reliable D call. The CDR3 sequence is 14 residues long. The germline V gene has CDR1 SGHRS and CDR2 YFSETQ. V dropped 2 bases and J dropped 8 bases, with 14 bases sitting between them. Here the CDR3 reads CASSLTPRVDEQFF. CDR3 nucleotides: TGCGCCAGCAGCTTAACTCCCCGGGTGGATGAGCAGTTCTTC.

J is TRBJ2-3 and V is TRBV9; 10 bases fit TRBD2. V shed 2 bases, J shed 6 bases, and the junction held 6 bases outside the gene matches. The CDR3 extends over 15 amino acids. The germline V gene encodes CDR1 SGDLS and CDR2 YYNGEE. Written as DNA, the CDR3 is TGTGCCAGCAGCGTGGATAGCGGGGGGTCGGATACGCAGTATTTT. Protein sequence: CASSVDSGGSDTQYF.

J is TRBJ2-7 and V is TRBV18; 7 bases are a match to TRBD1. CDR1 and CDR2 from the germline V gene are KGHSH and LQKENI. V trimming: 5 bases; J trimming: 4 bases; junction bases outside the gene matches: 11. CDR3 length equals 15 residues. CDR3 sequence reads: CASSATGEWGYEQYV. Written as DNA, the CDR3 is TGTGCCAGCTCAGCCACAGGGGAGTGGGGGTACGAGCAGTACGTC.

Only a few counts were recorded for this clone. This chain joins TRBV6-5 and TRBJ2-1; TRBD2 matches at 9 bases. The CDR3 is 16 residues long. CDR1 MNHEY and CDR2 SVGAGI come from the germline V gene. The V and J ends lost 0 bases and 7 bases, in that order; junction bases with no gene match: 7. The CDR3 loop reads CASSYSSASGENEQFF. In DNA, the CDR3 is TGTGCCAGCAGTTACTCGAGTGCTAGCGGGGAGAATGAGCAGTTCTTC.

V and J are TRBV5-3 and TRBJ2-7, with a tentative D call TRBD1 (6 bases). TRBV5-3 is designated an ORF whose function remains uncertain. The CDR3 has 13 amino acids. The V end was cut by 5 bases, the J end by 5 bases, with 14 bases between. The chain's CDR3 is CARRMGRGNEQYV. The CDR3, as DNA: TGTGCCAGAAGAATGGGCAGGGGAAACGAGCAGTACGTC.

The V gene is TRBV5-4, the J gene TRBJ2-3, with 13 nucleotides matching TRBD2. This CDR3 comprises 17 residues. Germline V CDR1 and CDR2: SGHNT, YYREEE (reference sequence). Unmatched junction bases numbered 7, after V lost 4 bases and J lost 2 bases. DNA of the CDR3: TGTGCCAGCAGCCTCCGACTAGCGGGGGGCTCCACAGATACGCAGTATTTT. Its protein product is CASSLRLAGGSTDTQYF.

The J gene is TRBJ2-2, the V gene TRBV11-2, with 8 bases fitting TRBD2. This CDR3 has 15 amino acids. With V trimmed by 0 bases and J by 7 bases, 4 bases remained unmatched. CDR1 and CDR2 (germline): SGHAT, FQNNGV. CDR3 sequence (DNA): TGTGCCAGCAGCTTAGATCCCGGGAGGGACGGGGAGCTGTTTTTT. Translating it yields CASSLDPGRDGELFF.

The CDR3 sequence is CASSWGTGPREQFF. The CDR3 bases are TGTGCCAGCAGCTGGGGCACAGGCCCTCGGGAGCAGTTCTTC. This chain uses TRBV11-3 with TRBJ2-1, with D possibly TRBD1 on 5 matching bases. The CDR3 covers 14 residues. Trimming shortened V by 4 bases and J by 10 bases, and 17 bases separated the two germline ends. CDR1 SGHNT and CDR2 YENEEA come from the germline V gene.

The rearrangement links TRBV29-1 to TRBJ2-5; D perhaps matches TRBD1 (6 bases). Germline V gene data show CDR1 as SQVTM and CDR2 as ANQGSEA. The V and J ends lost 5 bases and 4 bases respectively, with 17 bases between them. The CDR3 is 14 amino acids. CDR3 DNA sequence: TGCAGCGTTTCTACCGGGACACGGGGAGAGACCCAGTACTTC. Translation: CSVSTGTRGETQYF.

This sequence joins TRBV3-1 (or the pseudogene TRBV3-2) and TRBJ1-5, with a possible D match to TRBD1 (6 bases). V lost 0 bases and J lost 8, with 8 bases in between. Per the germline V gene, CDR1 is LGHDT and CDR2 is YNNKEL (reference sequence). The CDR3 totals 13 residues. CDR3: CASSQDRGKPQHF. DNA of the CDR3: TGTGCCAGCAGCCAAGATAGGGGGAAGCCCCAGCATTTT.

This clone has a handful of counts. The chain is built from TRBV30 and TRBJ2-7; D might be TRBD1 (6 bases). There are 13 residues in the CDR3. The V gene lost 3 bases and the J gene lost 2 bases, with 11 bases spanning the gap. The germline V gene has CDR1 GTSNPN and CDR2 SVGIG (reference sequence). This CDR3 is CAWRKRDTYEQYV. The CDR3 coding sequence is TGTGCCTGGAGGAAACGGGACACCTACGAGCAGTACGTC.

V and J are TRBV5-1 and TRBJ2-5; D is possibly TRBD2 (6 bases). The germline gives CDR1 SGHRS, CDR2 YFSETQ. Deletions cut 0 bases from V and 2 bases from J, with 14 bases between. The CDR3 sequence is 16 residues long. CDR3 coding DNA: TGCGCCAGCAGCTTGGCCGCTCTTGGACTACAAGAGACCCAGTACTTC. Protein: CASSLAALGLQETQYF.

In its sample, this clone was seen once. The CDR3 sequence is CASSPNLRVGYTF. The CDR3 DNA is TGTGCCAGCTCACCTAACCTACGAGTGGGCTACACCTTC. The rearrangement joins TRBV18 to TRBJ1-2; no firm D call. Looked up from germline, CDR1 is KGHSH and CDR2 is LQKENI. This CDR3 region has 13 residues. The V end was cut by 3 bases, the J end by 8 bases, with 13 bases between. Looking up the rest from reference TRBV18 and TRBJ1-2 gives the full variable domain: NAGVMQNPRHLVRRRGQEARLRCSPMKGHSHVYWYRQLPEEGLKFMVYLQKENIIDESGMPKERFSAEFPKEGPSILRIQQVVRGDSAAYFCASSPNLRVGYTFGSGTRLTVV.

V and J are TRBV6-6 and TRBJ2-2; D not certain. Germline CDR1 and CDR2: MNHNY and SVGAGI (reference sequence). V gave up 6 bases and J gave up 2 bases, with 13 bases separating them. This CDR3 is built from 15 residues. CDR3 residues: CASRFPGFNTGELFF. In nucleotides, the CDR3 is TGTGCCAGCAGATTTCCGGGTTTCAACACCGGGGAGCTGTTTTTT.

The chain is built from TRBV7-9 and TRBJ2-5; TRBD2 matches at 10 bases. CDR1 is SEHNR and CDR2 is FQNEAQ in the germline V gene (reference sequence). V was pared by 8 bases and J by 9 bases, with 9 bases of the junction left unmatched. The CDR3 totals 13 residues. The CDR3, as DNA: TGTGCCAGCCGCACCAGCGGGGGGGATCCCCAGTACTTC. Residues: CASRTSGGDPQYF.

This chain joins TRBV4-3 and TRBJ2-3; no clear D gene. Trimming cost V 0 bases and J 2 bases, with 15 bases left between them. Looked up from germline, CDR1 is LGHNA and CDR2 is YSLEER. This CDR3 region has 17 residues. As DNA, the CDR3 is TGCGCCAGCAGCCAAGAGTTGGGTGGCAGGAACACAGATACGCAGTATTTT. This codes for CASSQELGGRNTDTQYF.

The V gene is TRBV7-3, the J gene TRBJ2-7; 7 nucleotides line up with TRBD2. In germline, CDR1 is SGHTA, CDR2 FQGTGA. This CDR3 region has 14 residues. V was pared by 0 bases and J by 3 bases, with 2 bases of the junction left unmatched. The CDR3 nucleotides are TGTGCCAGCAGCTTAACCTGGACTAGCTACGAGCAGTACTTC. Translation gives CASSLTWTSYEQYF.